A single sample is the source of the 32 T cell receptor beta chains below, sequenced in a study of T cells after yellow fever vaccination (dated by TCRdb to the late 2010s). Library preparation was by 5' RACE. Sequencing took place on an Illumina HiSeq 2500. TCRdb's own reprocessing of the public reads used fastp at Q25 and MiXCR and kept productive beta chains. Each CDR3 protein gets just one entry, which takes the most common genes and DNA from the rows behind it. The sample has about 400,000 distinct CDR3 sequences on record, around 6.5% of them singletons. The leading ten clones occupy approximately 16% of the sample. Taken with the paper, the label for treatment or condition translates to: live attenuated yellow fever vaccine strain. Sequenced material: PBMCs, taken 5 days after the yellow fever booster vaccination. The receptors stem from a young man who received the YFV17D yellow fever vaccine.

This clonotype appeared many times. The CDR3 here is CSAKQGPNSPLHF. CDR3 sequence (DNA): TGCAGTGCTAAACAGGGACCTAATTCACCCCTCCACTTT. The rearrangement joins TRBV20-1 to TRBJ1-6; possibly TRBD1 for D (6 bases). With 4 bases removed from V and 6 bases from J, the gap between germline ends came to 10 bases. The CDR3 extends over 13 amino acids. Germline V lookup: CDR1 DFQATT, CDR2 SNEGSKA (reference sequence).

In its sample, this clonotype was seen a few times. The chain combines TRBV19 with TRBJ2-2, with D perhaps matching TRBD2 (5 bases). The V gene lost 9 bases and the J gene lost 4 bases, with 15 bases spanning the gap. This CDR3 has 14 amino acids. Germline V CDR1 and CDR2: LNHDA, SQIVND (reference sequence). This chain's CDR3 is CASQRRSATGELFF. The DNA for the CDR3 is TGTGCCAGCCAGCGGCGCAGTGCCACCGGGGAGCTGTTTTTT.

This clonotype was recorded at least ten times. This sequence joins TRBV12-3 or TRBV12-4 and TRBJ2-7; 8 bases match TRBD2. V was clipped by 5 bases and J by 4 bases; unmatched bases: 16. CDR3 length: 17 residues. The chain's CDR3 is CASSPRGGGDETYEQYF. DNA for the CDR3: TGTGCCAGCAGTCCTCGGGGGGGCGGTGACGAAACTTACGAGCAGTACTTC.

A few counts support this clonotype. The rearrangement joins TRBV10-3 to TRBJ2-5; D might be TRBD1 (5 bases). Trimming stripped 6 bases from V and 1 base from J, with 9 bases between. The germline V gene encodes CDR1 ENHRY and CDR2 SYGVKD. The CDR3 runs to 13 residues. CDR3 residues: CAISLGPQETQYF. The DNA for the CDR3 is TGTGCCATCAGCTTGGGGCCCCAAGAGACCCAGTACTTC.

This chain uses TRBV12-3 or TRBV12-4 with TRBJ1-3; TRBD1 might be the D (5 bases). Trimming pared 6 bases from V and 7 bases from J, leaving 13 bases between. The CDR3 extends over 13 amino acids. CDR3 residues: CASSAGTLNTIYF. The CDR3 bases are TGTGCCAGCAGCGCAGGGACGTTGAACACCATATATTTT.

This clonotype came up a few times. The genes are TRBV9 and TRBJ2-6, with D possibly called TRBD1 or TRBD2 (7 bases each). Looked up from germline, CDR1 is SGDLS and CDR2 is YYNGEE. There are 16 residues in the CDR3. Trimming took off 6 bases at V and 4 bases at J, with 17 bases between the two ends. CDR3 in DNA: TGTGCCAGCAAAGGGGAGGGGGCGCCCGGGGCCAACGTCCTGACTTTC. The encoded protein is CASKGEGAPGANVLTF.

A few counts support this clonotype. The chain is built from TRBV27 and TRBJ2-5; D remains ambiguous. The CDR3 extends over 14 amino acids. V shed 0 bases and J shed 5 bases, with 10 bases lying between them. Germline V CDR1 and CDR2: MNHEY, SMNVEV (reference sequence). This CDR3 reads CASSLSETAETQYF. DNA for the CDR3: TGTGCCAGCAGTTTATCGGAAACTGCCGAGACCCAGTACTTC.

In its sample, this clonotype was seen a few times. The chain carries TRBV7-9 and TRBJ2-7; possibly TRBD2 for D (5 bases). The germline V and J ends were trimmed by 7 bases and 3 bases, with 10 bases remaining between them. Germline-derived CDR1 and CDR2 are SEHNR and FQNEAQ (reference sequence). The CDR3 runs 12 residues. CDR3: CASTLSGYEQYF. CDR3 bases: TGTGCCAGCACCCTGAGCGGCTACGAGCAGTACTTC.

The V gene is TRBV28, the J gene TRBJ2-1; D is ambiguous. V lost 5 bases and J 4 bases, leaving 9 bases between the germline ends. This CDR3 has 13 residues. CDR1 is MDHEN and CDR2 is SYDVKM in the germline V gene. The CDR3 reads CASSVVEYNEQFF. The CDR3 coding sequence is TGTGCCAGCAGTGTCGTGGAATACAATGAGCAGTTCTTC.

This clonotype was detected a few times. CDR3 amino acids: CASSIDGYGYTF. The CDR3, as DNA: TGTGCCAGCAGCATCGACGGCTATGGCTACACCTTC. The V and J genes are TRBV7-9 and TRBJ1-2; the D is unclear. Trimming removed 5 bases from V and 4 bases from J, with 8 bases in between. The length of the CDR3 is 12 residues. CDR1 is SEHNR and CDR2 is FQNEAQ in the germline V gene (reference sequence).

This clonotype was detected a few times. The chain joins TRBV7-2 to TRBJ2-3; TRBD2 might be the D (6 bases). The CDR3 sequence is 16 residues long. Trimming took off 6 bases at V and 3 bases at J, with 19 bases between the two ends. Germline lookup yields CDR1 SGHTA and CDR2 FQGNSA. CDR3 residues: CASRRLLGRGTDTQYF. The CDR3 DNA reads as TGTGCCAGCAGGCGACTCTTGGGGCGGGGTACAGATACGCAGTATTTT.

This clonotype was found many times. The V call is TRBV7-9, the J call TRBJ2-7; D perhaps matches TRBD1 (6 bases). The V and J ends lost 1 base and 10 bases respectively, with 8 bases between them. This CDR3 region has 11 residues. The V gene's germline CDR1 is SEHNR and CDR2 FQNEAQ (reference sequence). CDR3 residues: CASSLGGPQYF. The CDR3 DNA reads TGTGCCAGCAGCTTAGGGGGGCCACAGTACTTC.

Ten or more counts support this clonotype. V and J are TRBV20-1 and TRBJ2-3, with D uncertain. The germline V and J ends were trimmed by 3 bases and 0 bases, with 10 bases remaining between them. The CDR3 covers 14 residues. CDR1 is DFQATT and CDR2 is SNEGSKA in the germline V gene (reference sequence). The CDR3 loop reads CSARRRISTDTQYF. The DNA for the CDR3 is TGCAGTGCTAGGCGTCGGATTAGCACAGATACGCAGTATTTT.

This clonotype was observed at least ten times. J is TRBJ1-5 and V is TRBV28; D unclear. Germline V gene sequence: CDR1 MDHEN, CDR2 SYDVKM. This CDR3 has 13 amino acids. Trimming stripped 5 bases from V and 3 bases from J, with 8 bases between. DNA for the CDR3: TGTGCCAGCAGTAGCGGATTCAATCAGCCCCAGCATTTT. Protein sequence: CASSSGFNQPQHF. Supplemented by reference TRBV28 and TRBJ1-5, the full variable domain reads DVKVTQSSRYLVKRTGEKVFLECVQDMDHENMFWYRQDPGLGLRLIYFSYDVKMKEKGDIPEGYSVSREKKERFSLILESASTNQTSMYLCASSSGFNQPQHFGDGTRLSIL.

This clonotype was detected ten times or more. The chain is built from TRBV6-5 and TRBJ2-7; tentative D call: TRBD1 (5 bases). The germline gives CDR1 MNHEY, CDR2 SVGAGI. Trimming took 4 bases from V and 0 from J, leaving 13 bases between them. The CDR3 spans 15 residues. CDR3 loop: CASSLAAGSSYEQYF. CDR3 DNA sequence: TGTGCCAGCAGTTTAGCAGCAGGGTCCTCCTACGAGCAGTACTTC.

This clonotype was counted ten times or more. The chain combines TRBV5-1 with TRBJ2-3; tentative D call: TRBD2 (6 bases). CDR3 length: 16 residues. Germline V gene data show CDR1 as SGHRS and CDR2 as YFSETQ. Trimming pared 0 bases from V and 0 bases from J, leaving 11 bases between. Here the CDR3 reads CASSLEGRGSTDTQYF. For the CDR3, the DNA is TGCGCCAGCAGCTTGGAGGGACGGGGGAGCACAGATACGCAGTATTTT.

Concerning this clonotype itself: This may come from a read error, since a much larger clone is one base off. The chain has TRBV5-6 and TRBJ2-1; 13 bases are a match to TRBD2. The CDR3 spans 12 residues. Germline assignment: CDR1 SGHDT and CDR2 YYEEEE. With V trimmed by 5 bases and J by 15 bases, 5 bases remained unmatched. In DNA, the CDR3 is TGTGCCAGCAGACTAGCGGGAGGGCCGGCGTTCTTC. This gives the protein CASRLAGGPAFF.

This clonotype was counted at least ten times. This chain uses TRBV20-1 with TRBJ2-7, with TRBD1 matching over 7 bases. In germline, CDR1 is DFQATT, CDR2 SNEGSKA (reference sequence). The J segment lost 3 bases and the V segment lost 0 bases, leaving 5 bases of the junction unmatched. This CDR3 is 14 amino acids long. The DNA of the CDR3 is TGCAGTGCTAGAGATCACCAGGGGGACTACGAGCAGTACTTC. As protein: CSARDHQGDYEQYF.

The genes are TRBV18 and TRBJ2-6, with 9 bases aligning to TRBD1. The CDR3 length is 16 residues. The germline gives CDR1 KGHSH, CDR2 LQKENI. Germline trimming cut 4 bases from V and 4 bases from J; bases unmatched to any gene: 5. CDR3 sequence (DNA): TGTGCCAGCTCACAACAGGGGGCCTCCGGGGCCAACGTCCTGACTTTC. Residues: CASSQQGASGANVLTF.

The chain links TRBV7-2 to TRBJ2-7; 10 nucleotides agree with TRBD2. CDR1 is SGHTA and CDR2 is FQGNSA in the germline V gene. The CDR3 has 14 residues. With 6 bases clipped from V and 6 bases from J, the junction kept 8 bases outside the gene matches. CDR3 bases: TGTGCCAGCAGTACAAGCGGGAGGGCCCCCGAGCAGTACTTC. It specifies CASSTSGRAPEQYF.

Many counts were recorded for this clonotype. The rearrangement uses TRBV5-5 and TRBJ2-7; tentatively, D is TRBD1 (6 bases). V lost 1 base and J lost 1, with 18 bases in between. The CDR3 is 17 residues long. Germline CDR1 is SGHKS and CDR2 is YYEKEE (reference sequence). The CDR3 is CASSLRGLTGFSYEQYF. CDR3 DNA: TGTGCCAGCAGCTTGCGAGGACTTACAGGGTTTTCCTACGAGCAGTACTTC.

This clonotype was observed a handful of times. The gene calls are TRBV18 and TRBJ2-4, with 13 bases identical to TRBD2. CDR3 length equals 16 residues. J was trimmed by 6 bases and V by 5 bases; bases with no gene match: 7. CDR1 is KGHSH, CDR2 LQKENI, per germline. The CDR3 DNA reads TGTGCCAGCTCATCAGGGACTAGCGGGACGGGAAACATTCAGTACTTC. Translated: CASSSGTSGTGNIQYF.

V usage is TRBV6-2 or TRBV6-3 and J usage is TRBJ2-1; D is possibly TRBD1 (6 bases). The V and J ends lost 6 bases and 0 bases respectively, with 15 bases between them. The CDR3 extends over 16 amino acids. CDR1 is MNHEY and CDR2 is SVGEGT in the germline V gene. CDR3 nucleotides: TGTGCCAGCAGCCCATCCGGGACACTCTCCTACAATGAGCAGTTCTTC. This encodes CASSPSGTLSYNEQFF.

This clonotype was detected ten times or more. The chain has TRBV20-1 and TRBJ2-1; 9 nucleotides line up with TRBD2. Germline-derived CDR1 and CDR2 are DFQATT and SNEGSKA (reference sequence). V trimming: 5 bases; J trimming: 0 bases; junction bases outside the gene matches: 14. This CDR3 has 18 residues. The CDR3 here is CSAPSAGGTRSSYNEQFF. The CDR3, as DNA: TGCAGTGCTCCGTCGGCGGGAGGGACCAGAAGCTCCTACAATGAGCAGTTCTTC.

The chain employs TRBV5-5 and TRBJ2-7; no definite D call. CDR3 length equals 11 residues. The germline V gene has CDR1 SGHKS and CDR2 YYEKEE (reference sequence). Between the trimmed V and J ends, which lost 5 bases and 5 bases, there was a span of 8 bases. The CDR3 is CASREMDEQYF. In nucleotides, the CDR3 is TGTGCCAGCAGGGAAATGGACGAGCAGTACTTC. Drawing the rest from reference TRBV5-5 and TRBJ2-7, the complete variable domain is DAGVTQSPTHLIKTRGQQVTLRCSPISGHKSVSWYQQVLGQGPQFIFQYYEKEERGRGNFPDRFSARQFPNYSSELNVNALLLGDSALYLCASREMDEQYFGPGTRLTVT.

This clonotype was counted many times. The chain employs TRBV9 and TRBJ2-1; D remains ambiguous. Looked up from germline, CDR1 is SGDLS and CDR2 is YYNGEE. Trimming removed 2 bases at V and 5 bases at J, with 8 bases between. The CDR3 runs to 13 residues. The CDR3 loop is CASSVGIDNEQFF. CDR3 coding DNA: TGTGCCAGCAGCGTCGGCATAGACAATGAGCAGTTCTTC.

The genes are TRBV5-1 and TRBJ1-2; D call uncertain. The CDR3 length is 13 residues. In germline, CDR1 is SGHRS, CDR2 YFSETQ. With 4 bases removed from V and 7 bases from J, the gap between germline ends came to 14 bases. CDR3 DNA sequence: TGCGCCAGCAGCGGCGGCCTTACCAGTGGCTACACCTTC. Amino acid sequence: CASSGGLTSGYTF.

The rearrangement uses TRBV4-3 and TRBJ2-7; D ambiguous. The CDR3 loop spans 14 amino acids. Germline CDR1 and CDR2: LGHNA and YSLEER. V shed 0 bases and J shed 3 bases, with 9 bases lying between them. The CDR3 DNA sequence: TGCGCCAGCAGCCAAGAGTGGGCCGACTACGAGCAGTACTTC. It codes for CASSQEWADYEQYF.

This clonotype was recorded at least ten times. The CDR3 DNA reads TGCGCCAGCAACGGGGGACAGGGATCTTACGAGCAGTACTTC. Protein sequence: CASNGGQGSYEQYF. The rearrangement joins TRBV5-1 to TRBJ2-7; 9 bases map to TRBD1. The CDR3 is made up of 14 amino acids. Germline CDR1 is SGHRS and CDR2 is YFSETQ. J was trimmed by 4 bases and V by 6 bases; bases with no gene match: 8.

The table lists this clonotype with a few counts. The chain is built from TRBV27 and TRBJ2-7, with a tentative D call TRBD2 (5 bases). The CDR3 is 13 amino acids. Trimming took off 3 bases at V and 4 bases at J, with 10 bases between the two ends. The germline gives CDR1 MNHEY, CDR2 SMNVEV (reference sequence). This chain's CDR3 is CASSFGLPYEQYF. The CDR3 nucleotides are TGTGCCAGCAGTTTTGGACTCCCTTACGAGCAGTACTTC.

Ten or more counts support this clonotype. This chain connects TRBV28 to TRBJ2-3; 11 bases fit TRBD1. Looked up from germline, CDR1 is MDHEN and CDR2 is SYDVKM. The CDR3 is 15 amino acids. V shed 10 bases, J shed 4 bases, and the junction held 10 bases outside the gene matches. CDR3 loop: CATQTGGQGADTQYF. The CDR3 DNA follows: TGTGCCACCCAAACCGGGGGACAGGGGGCAGATACGCAGTATTTT.

This clonotype turned up a few times. V is TRBV5-6 and J is TRBJ2-7; 11 bases align to TRBD1. The germline V gene has CDR1 SGHDT and CDR2 YYEEEE. V was pared by 7 bases and J by 1 base, with 4 bases of the junction left unmatched. The CDR3 covers 14 residues. In DNA, the CDR3 is TGTGCCAGCCGAGGGACAGGGGGGTCCTACGAGCAGTACTTC. Protein: CASRGTGGSYEQYF.